The next 11 T cell receptor beta chains were all read from a single sample in a study of T cells in Graves' hyperthyroidism and ophthalmopathy. Amplification of TCR beta CDR3 regions was performed using RNA transcripts as template. During a first-round RT-PCR of the TCR CDR3, the HTBI primer set was used. TCRdb analysed the multiplex PCR reads with MiXCR anew, one entry per CDR3 protein. The sample gives approximately 300,000 distinct CDR3 sequences, more than 15% of which show up once; over 45% is in the top ten. Sequenced material: blood. The receptors here all came from a woman in her sixties with Graves' ophthalmopathy.

This clonotype was picked up a small number of times. The V call is TRBV18, the J call TRBJ2-3; D may be TRBD2 (6 bases). Trimming took 0 bases from V and 3 from J, leaving 13 bases between them. Germline-derived CDR1 and CDR2 are KGHSH and LQKENI. The CDR3 totals 16 residues. In DNA, the CDR3 is TGTGCCAGCTCACCACCGTCCGGGGAGGATACAGATACGCAGTATTTT. This gives the protein CASSPPSGEDTDTQYF.

This clonotype was counted at least ten times. The chain joins TRBV7-2 to TRBJ2-2; 8 positions match TRBD1. V gave up 4 bases and J gave up 5 bases; unmatched junction bases: 9. The CDR3 contains 16 residues. CDR1 is SGHTA, CDR2 FQGNSA, per germline. CDR3 sequence: CASSSQGARGTGELFF. CDR3 DNA sequence: TGTGCCAGCAGCTCTCAGGGGGCTAGGGGGACCGGGGAGCTGTTTTTT. Using reference TRBV7-2 and TRBJ2-2 for the parts outside the CDR3, the full variable domain is GAGVSQSPSNKVTEKGKDVELRCDPISGHTALYWYRQSLGQGLEFLIYFQGNSAPDKSGLPSDRFSAERTGGSVSTLTIQRTQQEDSAVYLCASSSQGARGTGELFFGEGSRLTVL.

This clonotype was detected many times. V usage is TRBV3-1 and J usage is TRBJ1-1; D is unresolved. Germline V gives CDR1 LGHDT, CDR2 YNNKEL (reference sequence). Between the trimmed V and J ends, which lost 0 bases and 13 bases, there was a span of 12 bases. The CDR3 length is 12 residues. The CDR3 loop reads CASSQEGSRGFF. Written as DNA, the CDR3 is TGTGCCAGCAGCCAAGAAGGGAGTCGCGGTTTCTTT.

V and J are TRBV4-3 and TRBJ2-5; the D is unclear. The CDR3 covers 16 residues. The V and J ends lost 1 base and 4 bases respectively, with 16 bases between them. Per germline, CDR1 LGHNA and CDR2 YSLEER. As DNA, the CDR3 is TGCGCCAGCAGCCAAGCAGTAAGTCTACCCAGAGAGACCCAGTACTTC. Translating gives CASSQAVSLPRETQYF.

This clonotype occurred many times. The chain has TRBV3-1 and TRBJ1-6, with TRBD1 as a possible D gene (6 bases). Trimming left V 5 bases short and J 1 base short, with 6 bases between. This CDR3 has 14 amino acids. CDR1 is LGHDT, CDR2 YNNKEL, per germline (reference sequence). In DNA, the CDR3 is TGTGCCAGCAGCGACAGGTCCTATAATTCACCCCTCCACTTT. It codes for CASSDRSYNSPLHF.

This clonotype was recorded a few times. The rearrangement links TRBV4-2 to TRBJ2-2; maybe TRBD2 (5 bases). V was shortened by 0 bases and J by 4 bases, with 12 bases between the two germline ends. Germline assignment: CDR1 LGHNA and CDR2 YNFKEQ. This CDR3 contains 16 residues. The CDR3 sequence: CASSQDGGPGTGELFF. CDR3 nucleotide sequence: TGTGCCAGCAGCCAAGACGGCGGGCCGGGCACCGGGGAGCTGTTTTTT.

This clonotype was counted ten times or more. CDR3 sequence reads: CASNVGGAGNQPQHF. DNA of the CDR3: TGTGCCAGCAACGTTGGGGGGGCTGGCAATCAGCCCCAGCATTTT. The rearrangement links TRBV12-3 or TRBV12-4 to TRBJ1-5; possible D gene TRBD1, 6 bases. The CDR3 covers 15 residues. The ends were cut back, 7 bases at V and 2 bases at J, with 15 bases in the middle.

This clonotype was observed many times. This sequence joins TRBV6-5 and TRBJ2-7; 7 bases match TRBD1. The V gene's germline CDR1 is MNHEY and CDR2 SVGAGI. CDR3 length equals 15 residues. V shed 2 bases and J 4 bases; nucleotides not matched to a gene: 8. This CDR3 reads CASSYGGTGAYEQYF. DNA of the CDR3: TGTGCCAGCAGTTACGGCGGTACAGGGGCTTACGAGCAGTACTTC.

This clonotype was seen many times. This sequence joins TRBV5-6 and TRBJ2-3; a weak D match, TRBD2 (6 bases). Trimming removed 2 bases at V and 0 bases at J, with 19 bases between. CDR3 size: 18 residues. Germline V gene sequence: CDR1 SGHDT, CDR2 YYEEEE. CDR3 DNA sequence: TGTGCCAGCAGCTTCGCGGGCGGGATGGAATCGAGCACAGATACGCAGTATTTT. Its translation: CASSFAGGMESSTDTQYF.

This clonotype was counted between two and nine times. The chain carries TRBV6-1 and TRBJ1-6; D is unclear. Per germline, CDR1 MNHNS and CDR2 SASEGT. Trimming removed 1 base from V and 13 bases from J, with 8 bases in between. The CDR3 is made up of 12 amino acids. This CDR3 reads CASSEVASPLHF. Here the CDR3 DNA reads TGTGCCAGCAGTGAAGTTGCTTCTCCCCTCCACTTT.

This clonotype was seen ten or more times. The chain employs TRBV12-5 and TRBJ2-2; 10 bases are shared with TRBD1. Trimming at V came to 8 bases and at J to 3 bases, leaving 6 bases not matched to a gene. The CDR3 is made up of 15 amino acids. Germline values: CDR1 LGHNT, CDR2 FRNRAP. In nucleotides, the CDR3 is TGTGCTAGTACAACCGGGACAGGGGACACCGGGGAGCTGTTTTTT. Its protein is CASTTGTGDTGELFF. Full variable domain (rest looked up from reference TRBV12-5 and TRBJ2-2): DARVTQTPRHKVTEMGQEVTMRCQPILGHNTVFWYRQTMMQGLELLAYFRNRAPLDDSGMPKDRFSAEMPDATLATLKIQPSEPRDSAVYFCASTTGTGDTGELFFGEGSRLTVL.